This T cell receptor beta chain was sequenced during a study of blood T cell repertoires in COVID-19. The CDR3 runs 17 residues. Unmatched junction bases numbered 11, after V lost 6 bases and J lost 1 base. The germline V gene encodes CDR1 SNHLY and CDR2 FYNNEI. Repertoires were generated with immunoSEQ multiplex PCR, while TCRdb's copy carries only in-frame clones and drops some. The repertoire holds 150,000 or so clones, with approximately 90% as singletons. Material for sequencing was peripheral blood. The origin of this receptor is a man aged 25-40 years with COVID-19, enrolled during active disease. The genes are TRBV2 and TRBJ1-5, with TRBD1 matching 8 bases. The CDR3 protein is CASRPQAGGGSNQPQHF. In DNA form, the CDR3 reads TGTGCCAGCAGACCCCAGGCAGGGGGCGGGAGCAATCAGCCCCAGCATTTT.